This TCR beta chain was retrieved from a study of patients and donors after allogeneic stem cell transplantation. In TCRdb, the RT-PCR reads were re-called with MiXCR into one record per CDR3 protein. Of 150,000 to 250,000 distinct CDR3 sequences in the sample, 41% are singletons; the top ten hold about 33%. The CDR3 runs 14 residues. Per the germline V gene, CDR1 is MNHEY and CDR2 is SMNVEV (reference sequence). The V end was cut by 3 bases, the J end by 4 bases, with 12 bases between. This chain joins TRBV27 and TRBJ1-1, with a possible D match to TRBD1 (6 bases). Sample: blood, either unsorted or a sorted T cell fraction (not recorded which). This clonotype was sampled from a human donor who was either an allogeneic HSCT recipient or a stem cell or donor lymphocyte infusion donor (not recorded which). It is not recorded whose cells these are; they may come from a transplant donor. For the CDR3, the DNA is TGTGCCAGCAGTTTCTCAGGGGTGGCCACTGAAGCTTTCTTT. As protein: CASSFSGVATEAFF.